This TCR beta chain appears in the sequencing data of a study of T-cell reconstitution after alpha-beta-depleted transplantation in children. Unique molecular identifiers were incorporated when the TCRbeta library was constructed. TCRdb processed the PCR reads anew with MiXCR; each CDR3 protein has one entry. The sample has some 530,000 distinct CDR3 sequences; approximately 12% are singletons. The CDR3 runs to 14 residues. Per germline, CDR1 MNHEY and CDR2 SMNVEV (reference sequence). V was trimmed by 2 bases and J by 3 bases, leaving 11 bases between them. This clonotype showed up many times. This specimen consisted of PBMCs from the stem cell graft donor, obtained from the stem cell graft. This chain joins TRBV27 and TRBJ2-7; maybe TRBD2 (5 bases). This clonotype was sampled from a human donor who donated a stem cell graft to a child with combined immunodeficiency. DNA for the CDR3: TGTGCCAGCAGTTTAGGACTGCCAATCTACGAGCAGTACTTC. The encoded protein is CASSLGLPIYEQYF.